This is a list of T cell receptor beta chains from one sample in a study of patients and donors after allogeneic stem cell transplantation. TCRdb re-called the RT-PCR reads with MiXCR, one entry per CDR3 protein. The table shows about 89,000 distinct CDR3 sequences, with around 48% occurring only once. Sequencing was performed on blood, either unsorted or a sorted T cell fraction (not recorded which). These receptors were collected from a human donor who was either an allogeneic HSCT recipient or a stem cell or donor lymphocyte infusion donor (not recorded which). It is not recorded whose cells these are; they may come from a transplant donor. Both conserved end residues are part of each CDR3. Fields, in order: CDR3 protein, CDR3 DNA, clone size, J gene, V gene, D gene. D genes are given only for firm matches. Some rows have no size entry. The others give once, few or many, or a class for an expanded clone.

CDR3aa: CASRPTSAGGYTF
CDR3nt: TGTGCCAGCAGGCCCACCTCGGCCGGTGGCTACACCTTC
abundance: few
j_gene: TRBJ1-2
v_gene: TRBV12-3/TRBV12-4
d_gene: NA

CDR3aa: CASSSLGLAGAYGELFF
CDR3nt: TGTGCCAGCAGTTCACTGGGACTAGCGGGAGCGTACGGGGAGCTGTTTTTT
abundance: NA
j_gene: TRBJ2-2
v_gene: TRBV12-3/TRBV12-4
d_gene: TRBD2

CDR3aa: CATWGQGLSEAFF
CDR3nt: TGTGCCACGTGGGGACAGGGGTTAAGTGAAGCTTTCTTT
abundance: few
j_gene: TRBJ1-1
v_gene: TRBV27
d_gene: TRBD1

CDR3aa: CASSLYSGINQPQHF
CDR3nt: TGTGCCAGCAGTTTATATTCAGGGATCAATCAGCCCCAGCATTTT
abundance: NA
j_gene: TRBJ1-5
v_gene: TRBV28
d_gene: NA

CDR3aa: CASSQGTGWTEAFF
CDR3nt: TGTGCCAGCAGCCAAGGGACAGGGTGGACTGAAGCTTTCTTT
abundance: NA
j_gene: TRBJ1-1
v_gene: TRBV3-1
d_gene: TRBD1

CDR3aa: CASSPVGTGISPLHF
CDR3nt: TGTGCCAGCAGTCCTGTTGGGACGGGAATTTCACCCCTCCACTTT
abundance: NA
j_gene: TRBJ1-6
v_gene: TRBV6-5
d_gene: NA

CDR3aa: CAIAEGGSGNTIYF
CDR3nt: TGTGCCATCGCGGAAGGGGGCTCTGGAAACACCATATATTTT
abundance: few
j_gene: TRBJ1-3
v_gene: TRBV10-3
d_gene: NA

CDR3aa: CASGGSGNLDTQYF
CDR3nt: TGTGCCAGCGGGGGTAGCGGGAATTTAGATACGCAGTATTTT
abundance: few
j_gene: TRBJ2-3
v_gene: TRBV12-3/TRBV12-4
d_gene: TRBD2

CDR3aa: CATSDGGSNQPQHF
CDR3nt: TGTGCCACCAGTGATGGGGGAAGCAATCAGCCCCAGCATTTT
abundance: few
j_gene: TRBJ1-5
v_gene: TRBV24-1
d_gene: NA

CDR3aa: CASSQQGPVGGYTF
CDR3nt: TGTGCCAGCAGCCAACAGGGTCCGGTAGGGGGCTACACCTTC
abundance: NA
j_gene: TRBJ1-2
v_gene: TRBV27
d_gene: NA

CDR3aa: CASSLNSLAHEQFF
CDR3nt: TGTGCCAGCAGCTTAAACAGCCTCGCCCATGAGCAGTTCTTC
abundance: NA
j_gene: TRBJ2-1
v_gene: TRBV7-9
d_gene: NA

CDR3aa: CASSVGRDGYTF
CDR3nt: TGTGCCAGCAGCGTGGGGCGGGATGGCTACACCTTC
abundance: NA
j_gene: TRBJ1-2
v_gene: TRBV9
d_gene: NA

CDR3aa: CSASHRGRETSSYNEQFF
CDR3nt: TGCAGTGCTAGCCACCGAGGGCGGGAGACCAGCTCCTACAATGAGCAGTTCTTC
abundance: NA
j_gene: TRBJ2-1
v_gene: TRBV20-1
d_gene: TRBD2

CDR3aa: CASTTWGGPEAFF
CDR3nt: TGTGCCAGCACTACTTGGGGGGGCCCTGAAGCTTTCTTT
abundance: NA
j_gene: TRBJ1-1
v_gene: TRBV28
d_gene: NA

CDR3aa: CASRRDTHNSPLHF
CDR3nt: TGTGCCAGCAGGAGAGATACCCATAATTCACCCCTCCACTTT
abundance: few
j_gene: TRBJ1-6
v_gene: TRBV12-3/TRBV12-4
d_gene: NA

CDR3aa: CASSQATGDTNTEAFF
CDR3nt: TGTGCCAGCAGCCAAGCAACAGGGGACACGAACACTGAAGCTTTCTTT
abundance: NA
j_gene: TRBJ1-1
v_gene: TRBV4-2
d_gene: TRBD1

CDR3aa: CASSQATNEKLFF
CDR3nt: TGCGCCAGCAGCCAAGCAACTAATGAAAAACTGTTTTTT
abundance: NA
j_gene: TRBJ1-4
v_gene: TRBV4-3
d_gene: NA

CDR3aa: CASSPGQGPNEQFF
CDR3nt: TGTGCCAGCTCACCGGGCCAGGGGCCCAATGAGCAGTTCTTC
abundance: few
j_gene: TRBJ2-1
v_gene: TRBV18
d_gene: NA

CDR3aa: CASSPTGTGPFF
CDR3nt: TGTGCCAGCAGCCCCACCGGGACAGGGCCGTTTTTT
abundance: NA
j_gene: TRBJ1-4
v_gene: TRBV28
d_gene: TRBD1

CDR3aa: CSAPHAESGQYF
CDR3nt: TGCAGTGCCCCTCACGCGGAGTCGGGGCAGTACTTC
abundance: NA
j_gene: TRBJ2-7
v_gene: TRBV20-1
d_gene: NA

CDR3aa: CASSFPTPGYQPQHF
CDR3nt: TGTGCCAGCAGTTTCCCAACACCGGGGTATCAGCCCCAGCATTTT
abundance: NA
j_gene: TRBJ1-5
v_gene: TRBV28
d_gene: NA

CDR3aa: CSVLENYGYTF
CDR3nt: TGCAGTGTCCTCGAGAACTATGGCTACACCTTC
abundance: NA
j_gene: TRBJ1-2
v_gene: TRBV20-1
d_gene: NA

CDR3aa: CSARGVSGSVGDTQYF
CDR3nt: TGCAGTGCTAGAGGGGTTAGCGGGAGTGTGGGAGATACGCAGTATTTT
abundance: NA
j_gene: TRBJ2-3
v_gene: TRBV20-1
d_gene: TRBD2

CDR3aa: CASSPARNYGYTF
CDR3nt: TGTGCCAGCAGCCCCGCGCGGAACTATGGCTACACCTTC
abundance: few
j_gene: TRBJ1-2
v_gene: TRBV11-2
d_gene: NA

CDR3aa: CASSLRAGNTIYF
CDR3nt: TGTGCCAGCAGTTTAAGGGCTGGAAACACCATATATTTT
abundance: NA
j_gene: TRBJ1-3
v_gene: TRBV12-3/TRBV12-4
d_gene: NA

CDR3aa: CASSLGLAGAQTGGLFF
CDR3nt: TGTGCCAGCAGTTTAGGACTAGCGGGAGCCCAAACCGGGGGGCTGTTTTTT
abundance: NA
j_gene: TRBJ2-2
v_gene: TRBV12-3/TRBV12-4
d_gene: TRBD2

CDR3aa: CASTQSSYNEQFF
CDR3nt: TGTGCCAGCACCCAAAGCTCCTACAATGAGCAGTTCTTC
abundance: NA
j_gene: TRBJ2-1
v_gene: TRBV7-2
d_gene: NA

CDR3aa: CASSPGLAPTNEQFF
CDR3nt: TGTGCCAGCAGCCCGGGACTAGCGCCTACCAATGAGCAGTTCTTC
abundance: NA
j_gene: TRBJ2-1
v_gene: TRBV7-9
d_gene: TRBD2

CDR3aa: CASSLNLFTRGTIYF
CDR3nt: TGTGCCAGCAGTTTAAACCTCTTTACCAGAGGCACCATATATTTT
abundance: NA
j_gene: TRBJ1-3
v_gene: TRBV12-3/TRBV12-4
d_gene: NA